This TCR beta chain derives from a study of blood T cell repertoires in COVID-19. Overall study context: All recovered Cohort 3 donors got two negative PCRs, got clearance, or saw symptom resolution. PBMCs, B-cell-depleted T cells, or T cells were the source of the cDNA or gDNA that made up the material.

Here immunoSEQ multiplex PCR was the method, and the copy in TCRdb shows in-frame clones only, minus some. Altogether roughly 160,000 clones are present, less than 80% being singletons, with the ten largest covering around 20%. Trimming removed 8 bases at V and 4 bases at J, with 10 bases between. Germline lookup yields CDR1 WSHSY and CDR2 SAAADI. The CDR3 spans 12 residues. The chain has TRBV10-2 and TRBJ2-3, with D possibly TRBD1 on 7 matching bases. Sequenced: PBMCs or T cells enriched from blood (not recorded which). This receptor was taken from a woman between 65 and 79 years old in a cohort exposed to, infected with or recovered from COVID-19 (not recorded which). The CDR3 protein is CASGGTADTQYF. CDR3 in DNA: TGCGCCAGCGGGGGGACAGCAGATACGCAGTATTTT.